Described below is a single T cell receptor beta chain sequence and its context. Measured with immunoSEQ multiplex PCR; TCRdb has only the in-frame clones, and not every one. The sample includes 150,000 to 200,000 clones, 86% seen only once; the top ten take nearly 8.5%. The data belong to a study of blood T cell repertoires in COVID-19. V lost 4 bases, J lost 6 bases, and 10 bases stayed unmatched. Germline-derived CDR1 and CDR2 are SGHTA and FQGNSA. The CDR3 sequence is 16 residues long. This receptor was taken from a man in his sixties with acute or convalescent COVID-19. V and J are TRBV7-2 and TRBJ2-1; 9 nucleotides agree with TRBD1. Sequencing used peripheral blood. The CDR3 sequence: CASSSERGQGPNEQFF. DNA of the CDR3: TGTGCCAGCAGCTCGGAGAGGGGACAGGGACCCAATGAGCAGTTCTTC.